The entry below gives a single T cell receptor (beta chain) sequence along with its context. The CDR3 contains 17 residues. The junction had 6 bases not matched to a gene; V was cut back by 5 bases and J by 3 bases. Germline CDR1 and CDR2: MNHEY and SMNVEV (reference sequence). The protocol was immunoSEQ multiplex PCR, while the TCRdb copy is restricted to in-frame clones and leaves out a portion. The sample holds about 2.1 million clones, about 94% seen once. The data originate from a study of shared clonotypes between healthy human individuals. Naive CD8 cells were CD45RO-negative, positively selected for CCR7, excluding terminally differentiated effector memory CD45RA+ cells.

This TCR derives from a man between 18 and 29 years old in good health. Some clones in this sample may be carry-over from other donors' samples. The sample consisted of naive CD8+ T cells from PBMCs. The rearrangement uses TRBV27 and TRBJ2-2; 13 bases map to TRBD2. The CDR3 protein is CASSGLAGVGYTGELFF. In DNA form, the CDR3 reads TGTGCCAGCAGTGGACTAGCGGGAGTTGGGTACACCGGGGAGCTGTTTTTT.